The rows below give T cell receptor beta chains drawn from one sample of a study of Ad26.COV2.S vaccination and SARS-CoV-2 variants. TCRdb keeps only in-frame clones here, not all; method: immunoSEQ multiplex PCR. In the table there are hundreds of thousands of clones, approximately 81% of which are singletons. Sample: peripheral blood, taken in a trial of Ad26.COV2.S vaccine versus placebo. These receptors came from a person aged 18-65 years who received the Ad26.COV2.S COVID-19 vaccine or a placebo. CDR3s include the opening cysteine and the closing phenylalanine or tryptophan. A D gene is named only where the DNA matches it firmly. Clone size, where shown, is once, few, many, or a class for clones that have expanded.

size: -
V: TRBV5-1
J: TRBJ2-5
D: TRBD1
CDR3: CASSGQGARETQYF
DNA: TGCGCCAGCAGCGGGCAGGGGGCCCGGGAGACCCAGTACTTC

size: -
V: TRBV5-1
J: TRBJ2-2
D: TRBD2
CDR3: CASSAIAGGPSTGELFF
DNA: TGCGCCAGCAGTGCCATAGCGGGGGGGCCTAGCACCGGGGAGCTGTTTTTT

size: -
V: TRBV5-4
J: TRBJ2-7
D: -
CDR3: CASSLVPYEQYF
DNA: TGTGCCAGCAGCTTGGTCCCCTACGAGCAGTACTTC

size: -
V: TRBV30
J: TRBJ1-1
D: -
CDR3: CAWSKGLGNTEAFF
DNA: TGTGCCTGGAGTAAGGGGCTGGGGAACACTGAAGCTTTCTTT

size: once
V: TRBV2
J: TRBJ2-3
D: TRBD1
CDR3: CASSVFGQGTDTQYF
DNA: TGTGCCAGCAGTGTATTTGGACAGGGCACAGATACGCAGTATTTT

size: -
V: TRBV5-1
J: TRBJ2-7
D: -
CDR3: CASSFGDIYEQYF
DNA: TGCGCCAGCAGCTTTGGGGACATCTACGAGCAGTACTTC

size: -
V: TRBV2
J: TRBJ1-1
D: -
CDR3: CASLDQSRGEAFF
DNA: TGTGCCAGCCTGGACCAATCCAGGGGTGAAGCTTTCTTT

size: -
V: TRBV7-2
J: TRBJ2-2
D: TRBD2
CDR3: CASSSRGAGVYSGELFF
DNA: TGTGCCAGCAGTTCCCGAGGGGCGGGGGTCTACAGCGGGGAGCTGTTTTTT

size: -
V: TRBV12-5
J: TRBJ2-1
D: TRBD1
CDR3: CASGPPTGSNFDEQFF
DNA: TGTGCTAGTGGCCCCCCGACAGGGTCGAACTTCGATGAGCAGTTCTTC

size: -
V: TRBV4-3
J: TRBJ1-4
D: -
CDR3: CASSRAGGAKPTNEKLFF
DNA: TGCGCCAGCAGCCGGGCTGGGGGGGCCAAACCAACTAATGAAAAACTGTTTTTT

size: -
V: TRBV5-8
J: TRBJ2-2
D: -
CDR3: CASSLENWNTGELFF
DNA: TGTGCCAGCAGCTTGGAGAATTGGAACACCGGGGAGCTGTTTTTT

size: -
V: TRBV28
J: TRBJ2-3
D: TRBD2
CDR3: CASSQPITGTITDTQYF
DNA: TGTGCCAGCAGCCAACCCATCACCGGGACTATCACAGATACGCAGTATTTT

size: once
V: TRBV6-6
J: TRBJ2-7
D: TRBD1
CDR3: CASSYVGQVYEQYF
DNA: TGTGCCAGCAGTTACGTGGGACAGGTCTACGAGCAGTACTTC

size: -
V: TRBV9
J: TRBJ2-3
D: -
CDR3: CASSVGQLISTDTQYF
DNA: TGTGCCAGCAGCGTAGGCCAGCTAATAAGCACAGATACGCAGTATTTT

size: -
V: TRBV28
J: TRBJ2-7
D: TRBD2
CDR3: CASSLLGAAGGEQYF
DNA: TGTGCCAGCAGTTTATTGGGGGCGGCGGGAGGGGAGCAGTACTTC

size: -
V: TRBV7-2
J: TRBJ2-3
D: -
CDR3: CASSLLVKGSDTQYF
DNA: TGTGCCAGCAGTCTACTCGTTAAGGGGTCAGATACGCAGTATTTT

size: -
V: TRBV28
J: TRBJ2-2
D: -
CDR3: CASSLGAEGTGELFF
DNA: TGTGCCAGCAGTTTAGGTGCGGAGGGCACCGGGGAGCTGTTTTTT

size: once
V: TRBV10-3
J: TRBJ1-1
D: TRBD1
CDR3: CAISEGQGANTEAFF
DNA: TGTGCCATCAGTGAGGGACAGGGGGCGAACACTGAAGCTTTCTTT